This TCR beta chain came from a study of regulatory dendritic cells for organ transplantation. Trimming stripped 0 bases from V and 0 bases from J, with 9 bases between. Germline CDR1 and CDR2: SGHDN and FVKESK. The CDR3 covers 16 residues. The repertoire was sequenced with immunoSEQ multiplex PCR; TCRdb's copy has only in-frame clones and lacks some. The data contain 22,000 or so clones, 74% of them singletons. This TCR was sampled from a human donor in good health. V gene TRBV14 combines with J gene TRBJ2-4; D is possibly TRBD1 (5 bases). Sequencing was carried out using memory CD4+ T cells from blood. Described subset: CD45RO+ memory T cells. The DNA for the CDR3 is TGTGCCAGCAGCCAAGATTTTAGGGGAGCCAAAAACATTCAGTACTTC. Its translation: CASSQDFRGAKNIQYF.